Sequencing of this TCR beta chain was carried out in a study of T cells in Graves' hyperthyroidism and ophthalmopathy. Whole-study results and caveats: Ophthalmopathy prediction by the model preceded onset by a median approximately 6.9 months.

Comments on this clonotype: Its antigen is still unknown.

RNA transcripts provided the source from which TCR beta CDR3 regions were amplified. Carried out on the TCR CDR3, a first-round RT-PCR used the HTBI primer set. TCRdb re-called the multiplex PCR reads through MiXCR, storing one row per CDR3 protein. The sample holds nearly 600,000 distinct CDR3 sequences, 12% to 15% seen once. The V segment lost 6 bases and the J segment 9 bases; nucleotides outside the gene matches: 21. Germline CDR1 and CDR2: MNHEY and SVGEGT. The CDR3 extends over 17 amino acids. The source of this sequence is a woman between 18 and 29 years old with Graves' ophthalmopathy. Sample: blood. This chain links TRBV6-2 or TRBV6-3 with TRBJ1-1, with 8 nucleotides matching TRBD1. Here the CDR3 DNA reads TGTGCCAGCAGGCGAGAAGGGGTGGGACAGGTCCGATCTAAAGCTTTCTTT. Translating it yields CASRREGVGQVRSKAFF.